The entry that follows covers one TCR beta chain sequence. Authors' data handling: Researchers report that nucleated cell counts were estimated from reference gene primer amplification. Assay used: immunoSEQ multiplex PCR; TCRdb lists only in-frame clones, some missing. The DNA gave D and trimming, while V, J and clone size come from that table. The sample lists 50,000 to 55,000 clones; about 84% were seen once. The data were taken from a study of blood T cell repertoires in COVID-19. V shed 7 bases, J shed 7 bases, and the junction held 5 bases outside the gene matches. The CDR3 contains 13 residues. Germline values: CDR1 GTSNPN, CDR2 SVGIG (reference sequence).

The chain employs TRBV30 and TRBJ1-4, with TRBD1 matching over 11 bases. The source is a woman older than 75 with acute or convalescent COVID-19. The sample taken for sequencing was peripheral blood. The CDR3 sequence is CASPGQGVEKLFF. The CDR3 nucleotides read TGTGCCTCCCCGGGACAGGGGGTTGAAAAACTGTTTTTT.